This T cell receptor (beta chain) was recorded in a study of blood T cell repertoires in COVID-19. Method: immunoSEQ multiplex PCR; TCRdb's copy keeps in-frame clones and lacks some. The sample shows roughly 150,000 clones, roughly 80% of them seen only once. V lost 7 bases to trimming and J lost 2 bases; unmatched junction nucleotides: 4. Germline CDR1 is KGHDR and CDR2 is SFDVKD. This CDR3 has 14 residues. The TCR comes from a man aged 55 to 69 with acute or convalescent COVID-19. The rearrangement links TRBV24-1 to TRBJ2-1, with TRBD2 identical over 7 bases. The source material was peripheral blood. The DNA for the CDR3 is TGTGCCACCAGCCCGCGGGGGACCTACAATGAGCAGTTCTTC. Amino acid sequence: CATSPRGTYNEQFF.